Listed below are T cell receptor beta chains from one sample, sequenced in a study of T cell responses to AZD1222 COVID-19 vaccine. Only in-frame clones appear in the TCRdb table, and some are missing; sequencing was by immunoSEQ multiplex PCR. The table lists about 160,000 clones, just over 90% of them singletons, with about 1.1% in the top ten. This material consisted of peripheral blood, taken 28 days after the second AZD1222 dose. The source is an adult who received the AZD1222 COVID-19 vaccine. Each CDR3 is given with its conserved first and last residue. A D gene is named only where the DNA matches it firmly. Size is omitted from some rows. Given values are once, few, many or a class for expanded clones.

v_call	j_call	clone_size	d_call	cdr3_aa	cdr3_nt
TRBV5-6	TRBJ1-4	NA	NA	CASSLLATNEKLFF	TGTGCCAGCAGCTTGCTTGCAACTAATGAAAAACTGTTTTTT
TRBV11-2	TRBJ1-5	medium-sized	TRBD1	CASSLDQGADQPQHF	TGTGCCAGCAGCTTAGATCAGGGGGCCGATCAGCCCCAGCATTTT
TRBV2	TRBJ2-1	NA	TRBD1	CASRDRAHNNEQFF	TGTGCCAGTAGAGACAGGGCCCATAACAATGAGCAGTTCTTC
TRBV18	TRBJ1-6	NA	NA	CASSPPGTDPRSPLHF	TGTGCCAGCTCACCCCCGGGAACGGACCCCCGGTCACCCCTCCACTTT
TRBV11-3	TRBJ1-1	once	NA	CASSLEENTEAFF	TGTGCCAGCAGCTTAGAAGAAAACACTGAAGCTTTCTTT
TRBV18	TRBJ1-2	NA	NA	CACSLGANYGYTF	TGTGCCTGCTCCCTGGGGGCGAATTATGGCTACACCTTC
TRBV9	TRBJ2-1	NA	NA	CASSVEPRVYNEQFF	TGTGCCAGCAGCGTAGAGCCGCGGGTCTACAATGAGCAGTTCTTC
TRBV20-1	TRBJ1-5	NA	TRBD1	CSASLQGAWGNQPQHF	TGCAGTGCTAGTTTACAGGGGGCTTGGGGCAATCAGCCCCAGCATTTT
TRBV11-2	TRBJ1-3	NA	NA	CASSPIHSGNTIYF	TGTGCCAGCAGCCCTATCCATTCTGGAAACACCATATATTTT
TRBV3-1/TRBV3-2	TRBJ1-1	NA	TRBD1	CASSKQGVTEAFF	TGTGCCAGCAGCAAACAGGGGGTCACTGAAGCTTTCTTT
TRBV2	TRBJ2-5	NA	NA	CASSEGGAGNQETQYF	TGTGCCAGCAGTGAAGGTGGGGCAGGGAACCAAGAGACCCAGTACTTC
TRBV6-5	TRBJ1-6	NA	NA	CASSTGNSYNSPLHF	TGTGCCAGCAGTACAGGGAACTCCTATAATTCACCCCTCCACTTT
TRBV7-7	TRBJ1-3	NA	TRBD1	CASSLGTGAGNTIYF	TGTGCCAGCAGCCTTGGGACAGGGGCTGGAAACACCATATATTTT
TRBV7-9	TRBJ1-4	NA	NA	CASSSLGGAVGEKLFF	TGTGCCAGCAGCTCCCTCGGGGGGGCGGTCGGTGAAAAACTGTTTTTT
TRBV29-1	TRBJ1-2	NA	NA	CSVVSRDYGYTF	TGCAGCGTTGTCTCCCGTGACTATGGCTACACCTTC
TRBV24-1	TRBJ1-5	NA	TRBD1	CATSDGTGAANQPQHF	TGTGCCACCAGTGATGGGACAGGGGCGGCAAATCAGCCCCAGCATTTT
TRBV6-1	TRBJ1-4	NA	NA	CASSEALGETNEKLFF	TGTGCCAGCAGTGAAGCGCTGGGGGAAACTAATGAAAAACTGTTTTTT
TRBV7-9	TRBJ1-1	NA	NA	CASSLVGGPNTEAFF	TGTGCCAGCAGCTTAGTTGGGGGCCCGAACACTGAAGCTTTCTTT
TRBV9	TRBJ1-2	NA	TRBD1	CASSGGDAWGYTF	TGTGCCAGTTCAGGGGGCGATGCGTGGGGCTACACCTTC
TRBV15	TRBJ1-4	NA	NA	CATSRARRGGNEKLFF	TGTGCCACCAGCAGAGCCCGGAGGGGGGGGAATGAAAAACTGTTTTTT
TRBV10-3	TRBJ1-5	NA	NA	CAISEREGNQPQHF	TGTGCCATCAGTGAACGGGAGGGCAATCAGCCCCAGCATTTT
TRBV5-1	TRBJ1-4	once	NA	CASSKDVGVNEKLFF	TGCGCCAGCAGCAAAGACGTCGGCGTTAATGAAAAACTGTTTTTT
TRBV5-1	TRBJ2-7	NA	TRBD1	CASGTGAAYEQYF	TGCGCCAGCGGGACAGGGGCAGCCTACGAGCAGTACTTC
TRBV5-1	TRBJ1-1	NA	NA	CASSLPGLSTEAFF	TGCGCCAGCAGCTTGCCCGGGCTGAGCACTGAAGCTTTCTTT
TRBV6-6	TRBJ1-3	NA	TRBD1	CASRDRGTAGNTIYF	TGTGCCAGCAGAGACAGGGGGACGGCTGGAAACACCATATATTTT
TRBV10-3	TRBJ2-2	NA	TRBD2	CAIRLAGVDGELFF	TGTGCCATCAGGCTAGCGGGGGTTGACGGGGAGCTGTTTTTT
TRBV5-1	TRBJ1-2	NA	TRBD1	CASSLWTGEGYTF	TGCGCCAGCAGCCTCTGGACAGGGGAGGGCTACACCTTC
TRBV7-2	TRBJ2-3	NA	NA	CASSLRPQGFTDTQYF	TGTGCCAGCAGCCTAAGACCGCAGGGGTTCACAGATACGCAGTATTTT
TRBV13	TRBJ2-7	NA	TRBD1	CASSKQQGESYEQYF	TGTGCCAGCAGCAAACAACAGGGGGAGTCCTACGAGCAGTACTTC
TRBV27	TRBJ1-1	NA	TRBD1	CASSRTGVPNTEAFF	TGTGCCAGCAGTCGGACAGGTGTCCCCAACACTGAAGCTTTCTTT
TRBV6-5	TRBJ2-1	NA	TRBD2	CASTPLAGYNEQFF	TGTGCCAGCACTCCACTAGCGGGGTACAATGAGCAGTTCTTC
TRBV11-2	TRBJ2-7	once	NA	CASSFGHSYEQYF	TGTGCCAGCAGCTTCGGACACTCCTACGAGCAGTACTTC
TRBV4-1	TRBJ1-1	NA	NA	CASSSLALQTEAFF	TGCGCCAGCAGCTCACTAGCCTTACAGACTGAAGCTTTCTTT
TRBV11-2	TRBJ2-1	NA	TRBD2	CASSSIRGGSYNEQFF	TGTGCCAGCAGCTCGATCCGGGGGGGCTCCTACAATGAGCAGTTCTTC
TRBV19	TRBJ2-3	NA	NA	CASSIQSYPRRHYSTDTQYF	TGTGCCAGTAGTATCCAATCCTATCCTAGACGGCACTATAGCACAGATACGCAGTATTTT
TRBV27	TRBJ2-3	NA	TRBD2	CASSSVASGETDTQYF	TGTGCCAGCAGTTCCGTGGCTAGCGGGGAGACAGATACGCAGTATTTT
TRBV5-1	TRBJ1-1	NA	NA	CASSPVGFQQSEAFF	TGCGCCAGCAGCCCAGTGGGGTTCCAACAATCTGAAGCTTTCTTT
TRBV4-2	TRBJ2-2	NA	NA	CASSQVGAGELFF	TGTGCCAGCAGCCAAGTAGGCGCCGGGGAGCTGTTTTTT
TRBV5-1	TRBJ2-2	NA	TRBD1	CASSWDRVRTGELFF	TGCGCCAGCAGCTGGGACAGGGTTCGGACCGGGGAGCTGTTTTTT
TRBV6-1	TRBJ1-4	NA	TRBD1	CASSEVGQGSEKLFF	TGTGCCAGCAGTGAAGTAGGACAGGGGAGCGAAAAACTGTTTTTT
TRBV25-1	TRBJ1-2	few	NA	CASSELGGGYTF	TGTGCCAGCAGTGAACTTGGAGGTGGCTACACCTTC
TRBV5-6	TRBJ2-7	NA	NA	CASSQQGYEQYF	TGTGCCAGCAGCCAACAGGGCTACGAGCAGTACTTC
TRBV9	TRBJ1-6	NA	NA	CASSPSWQGLYNSPLHF	TGTGCCAGCAGCCCTTCGTGGCAGGGCCTTTATAATTCACCCCTCCACTTT
TRBV7-8	TRBJ1-2	NA	NA	CASSFRDVKMGYTF	TGTGCCAGCAGTTTCCGGGACGTCAAAATGGGCTACACCTTC
TRBV3-1/TRBV3-2	TRBJ1-2	NA	NA	CASSHHGNTF	TGTGCCAGCAGCCACCACGGGAACACCTTC
TRBV6-1	TRBJ1-1	NA	TRBD1	CASSEGQGDAFF	TGTGCCAGCAGTGAGGGACAGGGGGACGCTTTCTTT
TRBV18	TRBJ2-1	NA	TRBD1	CASSPTPEGARRNEQFF	TGTGCCAGCTCACCGACCCCCGAGGGGGCTAGAAGGAATGAGCAGTTCTTC
TRBV2	TRBJ2-3	NA	TRBD2	CASRSLAGGREGVVDTQYF	TGTGCCAGCAGATCTCTAGCGGGGGGGCGAGAAGGAGTAGTAGATACGCAGTATTTT
TRBV4-1	TRBJ1-2	NA	NA	CASSSILGTYGYTF	TGCGCCAGCAGCTCGATCTTAGGGACCTATGGCTACACCTTC
TRBV14	TRBJ1-6	NA	TRBD1	CASSRDRVSPLHF	TGTGCCAGTTCTCGGGACAGGGTTTCACCCCTCCACTTT
TRBV27	TRBJ2-7	NA	TRBD1	CASSPVTGHYEQYF	TGTGCCAGCAGTCCCGTGACAGGGCACTACGAGCAGTACTTC
TRBV6-6	TRBJ1-6	NA	TRBD1	CASRAPGQGESPLHF	TGTGCCAGCAGGGCACCGGGACAGGGGGAATCACCCCTCCACTTT